Given below is one T cell receptor (beta chain) in context. Other DNA sequences within the sample encode an identical CDR3. Germline V CDR1 and CDR2: SGDLS, YYNGEE. V was clipped by 0 bases and J by 0 bases, with 6 bases between them. The CDR3 totals 14 residues. Per the original data handling: The assay estimated nucleated cells by amplifying reference gene primers. TCRdb keeps only in-frame clones here, not all; method: immunoSEQ multiplex PCR. V and J calls and clone size follow that table, whereas D and trimming were derived from the DNA. This table holds 120,000 or so clones, around 76% found once. This entry comes from a study of blood T cell repertoires in COVID-19. Background on the study: Specimens from acute and convalescent COVID-19 originated in the United States, Italy and Spain. PBMCs, B-cell-depleted T cells, or T cells were the source of the cDNA or gDNA that made up the material.

The chain has TRBV9 and TRBJ1-1; D is undetermined. This TCR was sampled from a man aged 70-80 years with acute or convalescent COVID-19. Sequencing was carried out using peripheral blood. The CDR3 DNA sequence: TGTGCCAGCAGCGTAGGTCCAATGAACACTGAAGCTTTCTTT. This translates into CASSVGPMNTEAFF.